The clone carrying this T cell receptor beta chain was counted at least ten times. The antigen is undetermined. Bulk TCR libraries were made with methods that had been previously described and with listed TCR primers. TCRdb passed the PCR reads through MiXCR, listing each CDR3 protein once. Here the sample spans roughly 320,000 distinct CDR3 sequences, roughly 23% being singletons. The CDR3 spans 15 residues. Trimming cost V 2 bases and J 3 bases; bases outside gene matches: 6. CDR1 is SEHNR, CDR2 FQNEAQ, per germline (reference sequence). The data are from a study of molecular identifiers for immune sequencing clone quantification. General observations from the study: Clones above 20 RNA copies contained over 99% of effector molecules but under 1% of naive ones. Clone sizes that are highly expanded could be underestimated when identical TCR molecules share a barcode. Among 800,000 to 1,000,000 naive cells, spiked Jurkat TCR RNA from a single cell was reportedly detectable.

This sequence was found in a human donor in good health. Some libraries in this study had Jurkat cell RNA spiked in. Sample: naive CD8+ T cells from blood, with Jurkat cell RNA spiked in. Subset here: FACS-sorted CD8+CD4-CCR7+CD45RA+ naive T cells. This chain links TRBV7-9 with TRBJ2-5; TRBD2 aligns across 7 bases. The chain's CDR3 is CASSLPLAGEETQYF. The CDR3 nucleotides are TGTGCCAGCAGCTTACCCCTCGCGGGAGAAGAGACCCAGTACTTC.